This T cell receptor (beta chain) was observed in a study of Graves' ophthalmopathy and Graves' hyperthyroidism. For the study at large: Hyperthyroidism is called stable when no ophthalmopathy develops within 18 months of follow-up. Whole-study results and caveats: Blood samples also showed most expanded thyroid clonotypes exceeding 0.001 frequency.

In this sample, this clonotype turned up a few times. Its antigen is not known. The CDR3 runs 15 residues. V gave up 6 bases and J gave up 5 bases; unmatched junction bases: 9. CDR1 is MGHDK, CDR2 SYGVNS, per germline. Amplification targeted the TCR beta CDR3 regions, with RNA transcripts as the source material. HTBI primers were employed in first-round RT-PCR, then a second-round multiplex PCR followed. Via MiXCR, TCRdb re-called the multiplex PCR reads, giving one row per CDR3 protein. This table holds roughly 1.1 million distinct CDR3 sequences, less than 45% found once. Sequenced material: peripheral blood or thyroid tissue (not recorded which). This chain joins TRBV25-1 and TRBJ2-7; 11 nucleotides agree with TRBD1. The clonotype comes from an adult man with Graves' hyperthyroidism. The CDR3: CASRVIGQGADEQYF. For the CDR3, the DNA is TGTGCCAGCAGAGTCATTGGACAGGGGGCTGACGAGCAGTACTTC.